These 19 T cell receptor beta chains share one sample of origin, sequenced in a study of blood T cell repertoires in COVID-19. Measured with immunoSEQ multiplex PCR; TCRdb has only the in-frame clones, and not every one. The table records more than 150,000 clones, 87% of them present only once. The sample was peripheral blood. All receptors derive from a man aged 40-49 years with active or convalescent COVID-19.

The V and J genes are TRBV7-2 and TRBJ1-1; no definite D call. CDR1 is SGHTA and CDR2 is FQGNSA in the germline V gene. V shed 0 bases and J shed 0 bases, with 5 bases lying between them. There are 14 residues in the CDR3. The CDR3 DNA reads as TGTGCCAGCAGCTTAGCCCCCATGAACACTGAAGCTTTCTTT. This gives the protein CASSLAPMNTEAFF.

J is TRBJ1-2 and V is TRBV4-1; D perhaps matches TRBD1 (5 bases). Trimming cost V 2 bases and J 4 bases, with 14 bases left between them. The CDR3 is 15 residues long. Germline values: CDR1 MGHRA, CDR2 YSYEKL. CDR3 region: CASSQNRLQVYGYTF. Here the CDR3 DNA reads TGCGCCAGCAGCCAAAACAGGTTACAGGTCTATGGCTACACCTTC.

The chain uses TRBV7-9 and TRBJ1-1, with a weak D call TRBD1 (6 bases). Germline-derived CDR1 and CDR2 are SEHNR and FQNEAQ (reference sequence). The CDR3 covers 14 residues. Trimming shortened V by 4 bases and J by 4 bases, and 13 bases separated the two germline ends. CDR3 sequence (DNA): TGTGCCAGCAGCTCAACAGGGTCGGTCACTGAAGCTTTCTTT. This encodes CASSSTGSVTEAFF.

The chain combines TRBV15 with TRBJ1-4, with unresolved D. Trimming shortened V by 7 bases and J by 7 bases, and 13 bases separated the two germline ends. This CDR3 has 13 residues. The germline V gene encodes CDR1 LNHNV and CDR2 YYDKDF (reference sequence). The DNA for the CDR3 is TGTGCCACCACCGAGGTCCGTGCTGAAAAACTGTTTTTT. Translation gives CATTEVRAEKLFF.

The V gene is TRBV19, the J gene TRBJ1-3; D is uncertain. The germline CDR1 and CDR2 sequences are LNHDA and SQIVND (reference sequence). This CDR3 region has 13 residues. The V gene lost 5 bases and the J gene lost 3 bases, with 8 bases spanning the gap. The CDR3 region is CASSPSSGNTIYF. The CDR3 nucleotides are TGTGCCAGTAGTCCTTCGAGTGGAAACACCATATATTTT.

The chain joins TRBV3-1 (or the pseudogene TRBV3-2) to TRBJ1-4, with 10 positions matching TRBD1. After removal of 2 bases from V and 8 bases from J, the junction contained 8 bases not matched to a gene. The CDR3 has 16 amino acids. CDR1 and CDR2 from the germline V gene are LGHDT and YNNKEL (reference sequence). CDR3 amino acids: CASSQSDRGRREKLFF. CDR3 DNA: TGTGCCAGCAGCCAAAGTGACAGGGGGCGAAGGGAAAAACTGTTTTTT.

The chain combines TRBV7-2 with TRBJ2-5, with TRBD2 matching 16 bases. Germline V gene sequence: CDR1 SGHTA, CDR2 FQGNSA. The V gene end was trimmed by 5 bases and the J gene end by 2 bases; junction bases not matched to a gene: 2. CDR3 length equals 16 residues. The CDR3 sequence: CASSQGLAGGQETQYF. DNA for the CDR3: TGTGCCAGCAGCCAGGGACTAGCGGGGGGGCAAGAGACCCAGTACTTC. Supplemented by reference TRBV7-2 and TRBJ2-5, the full variable domain reads GAGVSQSPSNKVTEKGKDVELRCDPISGHTALYWYRQSLGQGLEFLIYFQGNSAPDKSGLPSDRFSAERTGGSVSTLTIQRTQQEDSAVYLCASSQGLAGGQETQYFGPGTRLLVL.

V gene TRBV2 combines with J gene TRBJ2-4; 9 positions match TRBD2. The germline V gene has CDR1 SNHLY and CDR2 FYNNEI. V lost 6 bases, J lost 9 bases, and 12 bases stayed unmatched. The CDR3 totals 15 residues. This CDR3 is CASSGFSGGETIQYF. In DNA form, the CDR3 reads TGTGCCAGCAGCGGATTTAGCGGGGGCGAAACCATTCAGTACTTC.

The rearrangement uses TRBV19 and TRBJ1-5; 10 bases agree with TRBD1. Germline-derived CDR1 and CDR2 are LNHDA and SQIVND (reference sequence). J lost 6 bases, V lost 5 bases, and 4 bases had no gene match. CDR3 length: 14 amino acids. CDR3 sequence (DNA): TGTGCCAGTAGTCCGACAGGGGGCGGTCAGCCCCAGCATTTT. Its translation is CASSPTGGGQPQHF.

The chain uses TRBV27 and TRBJ1-2; TRBD1 is a possible D gene (6 bases). The CDR3 has 13 residues. V lost 3 bases and J 5 bases, leaving 10 bases between the germline ends. Germline V gives CDR1 MNHEY, CDR2 SMNVEV (reference sequence). CDR3 region: CASSLTGFYGYTF. Here the CDR3 DNA reads TGTGCCAGCAGTTTGACAGGTTTTTATGGCTACACCTTC.

This clone was observed a handful of times. The gene calls are TRBV19 and TRBJ2-1, with TRBD2 identical over 9 bases. Per germline, CDR1 LNHDA and CDR2 SQIVND (reference sequence). The CDR3 consists of 16 residues. V trimming: 3 bases; J trimming: 2 bases; junction bases outside the gene matches: 5. The CDR3 bases are TGTGCCAGTAGTATTTCTAGCGGGGTCCCCTACAATGAGCAGTTCTTC. This sequence encodes CASSISSGVPYNEQFF.

This rearrangement joins TRBV7-9 to TRBJ1-2; 8 bases agree with TRBD1. The J segment lost 8 bases and the V segment lost 5 bases, leaving 7 bases of the junction unmatched. From germline, CDR1 is SEHNR and CDR2 FQNEAQ (reference sequence). CDR3 length: 13 residues. The CDR3, as DNA: TGTGCCAGCAGCACGACAGGGGTCGGCGGCTACACCTTC. Translating it yields CASSTTGVGGYTF.

This sequence joins TRBV9 and TRBJ2-1; 10 bases fit TRBD1. Losses at the gene ends were 6 bases for V and 6 bases for J; bases not matched to a gene: 12. The CDR3 covers 16 residues. Germline V gene sequence: CDR1 SGDLS, CDR2 YYNGEE. The CDR3 region is CASTHARDRGTNEQFF. The CDR3 coding sequence is TGTGCCAGCACCCATGCCCGGGACAGGGGAACCAATGAGCAGTTCTTC.

The chain links TRBV2 to TRBJ1-2; the D gene is possibly TRBD1 (5 bases). V shed 9 bases and J shed 3 bases, with 17 bases lying between them. The CDR3 consists of 14 residues. CDR1 and CDR2 (germline): SNHLY, FYNNEI. The CDR3: CASNPRRGDYGYTF. The CDR3 region has the DNA TGTGCCAGTAACCCGAGAAGGGGCGACTATGGCTACACCTTC. Full variable domain (remainder filled in from reference TRBV2 and TRBJ1-2): EPEVTQTPSHQVTQMGQEVILRCVPISNHLYFYWYRQILGQKVEFLVSFYNNEISEKSEIFDDQFSVERPDGSNFTLKIRSTKLEDSAMYFCASNPRRGDYGYTFGSGTRLTVV.

The chain is built from TRBV29-1 and TRBJ1-1; TRBD1 matches 7 bases. Per germline, CDR1 SQVTM and CDR2 ANQGSEA. After removal of 7 bases from V and 0 bases from J, the junction contained 2 bases not matched to a gene. The CDR3 is 12 amino acids. The CDR3 DNA follows: TGCAGCGCGGGACAGTTGAACACTGAAGCTTTCTTT. Amino acids: CSAGQLNTEAFF. Complete variable domain (other parts from reference TRBV29-1 and TRBJ1-1): SAVISQKPSRDICQRGTSLTIQCQVDSQVTMMFWYRQQPGQSLTLIATANQGSEATYESGFVIDKFPISRPNLTFSTLTVSNMSPEDSSIYLCSAGQLNTEAFFGQGTRLTVV.

The CDR3 DNA sequence: TGTGCCAGCAGTACGGCACAGGTCTACGAGCAGTACTTC. Its translation: CASSTAQVYEQYF. The rearrangement links TRBV6-5 to TRBJ2-7; D is possibly TRBD1 (5 bases). Germline assignment: CDR1 MNHEY and CDR2 SVGAGI. There are 13 residues in the CDR3. Trimming removed 5 bases from V and 3 bases from J, with 11 bases in between.

The chain has TRBV10-2 and TRBJ2-2; D is possibly TRBD2 (6 bases). V was trimmed by 6 bases and J by 4 bases, leaving 18 bases between them. Germline values: CDR1 WSHSY, CDR2 SAAADI. The CDR3 covers 16 residues. CDR3 DNA sequence: TGCGCCAGCAGGGTGACTGGCGGGGCATCCACCGGGGAGCTGTTTTTT. This codes for CASRVTGGASTGELFF.

A single count supports this clone. The CDR3 here is CASSPQLDRNTEAFF. CDR3 coding DNA: TGTGCCAGCAGCCCCCAATTAGACAGGAACACTGAAGCTTTCTTT. The V call is TRBV7-2, the J call TRBJ1-1, with a possible D match to TRBD1 (5 bases). CDR3 length: 15 residues. Germline V gives CDR1 SGHTA, CDR2 FQGNSA. V was pared by 5 bases and J by 1 base, with 14 bases between.

The chain employs TRBV21-1 and TRBJ1-6. TRBV21-1 is tagged as a pseudogene. The CDR3 is 15 amino acids. In nucleotides, the CDR3 is TGTGCCAGCAGCAAAGCTCGGGTGGATGTTTCACCCCTCCACTTT. Its protein product is CASSKARVDVSPLHF.